This passage covers 10 T cell receptor beta chains from one sample sequenced in a study of CD8 T cells in ankylosing spondylitis. One entry per CDR3 protein results from TCRdb running MiXCR on the 5' RACE reads. The repertoire includes some 150,000 distinct CDR3 sequences, around 42% of them detected once, and approximately 16% sits in the top ten. Material for sequencing was synovial fluid, either unsorted or a sorted T cell fraction (not recorded which). These receptors all stem from a male donor with ankylosing spondylitis.

This clonotype was detected a few times. The chain employs TRBV12-3 or TRBV12-4 and TRBJ2-3; D is tentatively TRBD1 or TRBD2 (6 bases each). The CDR3 covers 14 residues. V dropped 3 bases and J dropped 4 bases, with 11 bases sitting between them. The CDR3 bases are TGTGCCAGCAGTTTGCAGGAGGGGGCAGATACGCAGTATTTT. It translates to CASSLQEGADTQYF.

The genes are TRBV28 and TRBJ2-7; D is ambiguous. The CDR3 loop spans 14 amino acids. Trimming took 4 bases from V and 5 from J, leaving 15 bases between them. Germline values: CDR1 MDHEN, CDR2 SYDVKM. This CDR3 is CASSSPGIQDEQYF. In DNA form, the CDR3 reads TGTGCCAGCAGTTCTCCAGGCATCCAGGACGAGCAGTACTTC.

This clonotype was recorded a few times. This CDR3 is CASSQSPTPIYEQYF. The CDR3 DNA reads as TGTGCCAGCTCCCAATCACCCACCCCCATCTACGAGCAGTACTTC. The J gene is TRBJ2-7, the V gene TRBV6-1; D remains unclear. Looked up from germline, CDR1 is MNHNS and CDR2 is SASEGT. V lost 8 bases to trimming and J lost 3 bases, with 20 bases between them. The CDR3 length is 15 residues.

This clonotype was seen a few times. The genes are TRBV13 and TRBJ2-2; 12 bases match TRBD2. Germline lookup yields CDR1 PRHDT and CDR2 FYEKMQ (reference sequence). The J segment lost 5 bases and the V segment lost 5 bases, leaving 3 bases of the junction unmatched. The CDR3 covers 15 residues. The CDR3 loop reads CASSHLAGGTGELFF. The CDR3, as DNA: TGTGCCAGCAGCCATCTAGCGGGAGGGACCGGGGAGCTGTTTTTT. Complete variable domain (other parts from reference TRBV13 and TRBJ2-2): AAGVIQSPRHLIKEKRETATLKCYPIPRHDTVYWYQQGPGQDPQFLISFYEKMQSDKGSIPDRFSAQQFSDYHSELNMSSLELGDSALYFCASSHLAGGTGELFFGEGSRLTVL.

The J gene is TRBJ1-6, the V gene TRBV7-9; no clear D gene. The V gene's germline CDR1 is SEHNR and CDR2 FQNEAQ (reference sequence). The CDR3 extends over 12 amino acids. Trimming removed 1 base at V and 9 bases at J, with 4 bases between. The CDR3 DNA follows: TGTGCCAGCAGCTTAGGCGGTTCACCCCTCCACTTT. Amino acid sequence: CASSLGGSPLHF.

The chain uses TRBV20-1 and TRBJ1-2; D uncertain. V was clipped by 3 bases and J by 8 bases, with 7 bases between them. The germline V gene has CDR1 DFQATT and CDR2 SNEGSKA (reference sequence). The length of the CDR3 is 10 residues. CDR3 residues: CSASFGGYTF. In nucleotides, the CDR3 is TGCAGTGCTAGTTTTGGGGGCTACACCTTC.

The chain is built from TRBV29-1 and TRBJ2-1, with D perhaps matching TRBD2 (6 bases). The CDR3 runs to 15 residues. Trimming cost V 1 base and J 4 bases, with 14 bases left between them. Germline loops: CDR1 SQVTM, CDR2 ANQGSEA. This CDR3 is CSVEVWAGPYNEQFF. The CDR3 nucleotides read TGCAGCGTTGAAGTGTGGGCGGGGCCTTACAATGAGCAGTTCTTC.

This sequence joins TRBV29-1 and TRBJ2-1, with D perhaps assigned TRBD1 or TRBD2 (5 bases each). Germline loops: CDR1 SQVTM, CDR2 ANQGSEA. The CDR3 loop spans 17 amino acids. Trimming pared 8 bases from V and 0 bases from J, leaving 23 bases between. The chain's CDR3 is CSLRDALRDSSYNEQFF. The CDR3 DNA sequence: TGCAGCCTCCGGGACGCCCTAAGGGATAGCTCCTACAATGAGCAGTTCTTC.

This chain links TRBV6-5 with TRBJ2-2, with D tentatively TRBD1 or TRBD2 (6 bases each). V was cut by 0 bases and J by 5 bases, with 10 bases left in between. The CDR3 contains 15 residues. From germline, CDR1 is MNHEY and CDR2 SVGAGI. The CDR3 loop is CASSYSRGGTGELFF. The CDR3 coding sequence is TGTGCCAGCAGTTACTCGAGAGGGGGGACCGGGGAGCTGTTTTTT.

The rearrangement links TRBV18 to TRBJ1-2; D remains unclear. The CDR3 is made up of 15 amino acids. V was cut by 1 base and J by 0 bases, with 9 bases left in between. Germline V CDR1 and CDR2: KGHSH, LQKENI. The CDR3 is CASSPRRRANYGYTF. CDR3 nucleotide sequence: TGTGCCAGCTCACCACGGCGGAGGGCTAACTATGGCTACACCTTC.